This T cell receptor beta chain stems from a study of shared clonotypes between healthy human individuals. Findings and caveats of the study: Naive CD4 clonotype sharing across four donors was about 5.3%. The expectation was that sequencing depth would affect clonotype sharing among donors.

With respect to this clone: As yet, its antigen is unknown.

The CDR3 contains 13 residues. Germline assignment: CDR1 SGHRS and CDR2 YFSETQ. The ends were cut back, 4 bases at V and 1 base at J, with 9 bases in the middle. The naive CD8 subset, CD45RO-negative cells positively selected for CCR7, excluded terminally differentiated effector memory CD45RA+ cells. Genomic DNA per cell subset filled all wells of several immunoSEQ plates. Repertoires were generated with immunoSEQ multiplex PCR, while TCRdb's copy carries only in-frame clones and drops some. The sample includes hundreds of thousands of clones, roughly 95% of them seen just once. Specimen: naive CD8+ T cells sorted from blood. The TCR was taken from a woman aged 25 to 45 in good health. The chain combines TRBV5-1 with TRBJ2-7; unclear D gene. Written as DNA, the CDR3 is TGCGCCAGCAGCACACCCCCTTCCTACGAGCAGTACTTC. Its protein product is CASSTPPSYEQYF. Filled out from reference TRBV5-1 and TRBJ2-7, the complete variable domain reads KAGVTQTPRYLIKTRGQQVTLSCSPISGHRSVSWYQQTPGQGLQFLFEYFSETQRNKGNFPGRFSGRQFSNSRSEMNVSTLELGDSALYLCASSTPPSYEQYFGPGTRLTVT.